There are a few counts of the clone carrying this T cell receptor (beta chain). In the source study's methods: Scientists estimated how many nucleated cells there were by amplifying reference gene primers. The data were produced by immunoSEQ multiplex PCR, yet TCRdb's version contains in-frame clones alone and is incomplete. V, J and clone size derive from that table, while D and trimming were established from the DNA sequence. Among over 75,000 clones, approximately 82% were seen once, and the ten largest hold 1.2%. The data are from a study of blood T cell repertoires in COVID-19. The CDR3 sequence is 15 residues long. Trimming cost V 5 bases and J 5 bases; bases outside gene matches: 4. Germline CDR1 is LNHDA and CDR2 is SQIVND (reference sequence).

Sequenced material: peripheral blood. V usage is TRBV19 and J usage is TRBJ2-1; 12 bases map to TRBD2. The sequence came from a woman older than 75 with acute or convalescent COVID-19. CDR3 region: CASSWTSGANNEQFF. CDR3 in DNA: TGTGCCAGTAGTTGGACTAGCGGGGCCAACAATGAGCAGTTCTTC.